The 24 T cell receptor beta chains below come from one sample, sequenced in a study of T cell responses to AZD1222 COVID-19 vaccine. The protocol was immunoSEQ multiplex PCR, while the TCRdb copy is restricted to in-frame clones and leaves out a portion. The sample lists about 100,000 clones, 80% to 90% occurring once. The specimen comprised peripheral blood, sampled on day 0 of AZD1222 vaccination. These receptors all stem from an adult in good health.

The genes are TRBV19 and TRBJ2-3, with D tentatively TRBD1 or TRBD2 (6 bases each). Germline CDR1 and CDR2: LNHDA and SQIVND (reference sequence). V was clipped by 1 base and J by 2 bases, with 13 bases between them. The CDR3 has 16 residues. This CDR3 is CASSIGGGRNTDTQYF. The CDR3 bases are TGTGCCAGTAGTATAGGTGGGGGGCGAAACACAGATACGCAGTATTTT.

The chain has TRBV27 and TRBJ1-1, with D possibly being TRBD1 (6 bases). V was trimmed by 1 base and J by 4 bases, leaving 10 bases between them. Germline values: CDR1 MNHEY, CDR2 SMNVEV (reference sequence). The CDR3 consists of 14 residues. CDR3 bases: TGTGCCAGCAGTTTATGGGGGCAGGGCACTGAAGCTTTCTTT. Its protein is CASSLWGQGTEAFF.

The chain is built from TRBV7-2 and TRBJ2-2; 7 bases align to TRBD2. The V gene end was trimmed by 1 base and the J gene end by 7 bases; junction bases not matched to a gene: 6. The germline V gene has CDR1 SGHTA and CDR2 FQGNSA. The CDR3 consists of 15 residues. This chain's CDR3 is CASSLVAGVGGELFF. The CDR3 coding sequence is TGTGCCAGCAGCTTAGTGGCGGGAGTGGGCGGGGAGCTGTTTTTT.

The chain uses TRBV28 and TRBJ2-3; 10 bases line up with TRBD2. Trimming cost V 4 bases and J 1 base; bases outside gene matches: 11. Per the germline V gene, CDR1 is MDHEN and CDR2 is SYDVKM. The CDR3 runs 18 residues. CDR3 region: CASSSSGSGRWGTDTQYF. The CDR3 DNA sequence: TGTGCCAGCAGTTCGTCGGGTAGCGGGAGGTGGGGCACAGATACGCAGTATTTT.

The chain couples TRBV19 to TRBJ1-5; D might be TRBD1 (6 bases). Trimming stripped 5 bases from V and 6 bases from J, with 14 bases between. CDR1 LNHDA and CDR2 SQIVND come from the germline V gene (reference sequence). The CDR3 is 14 residues long. CDR3 loop: CASSQQGQGQPQHF. DNA for the CDR3: TGTGCCAGTAGTCAACAGGGTCAGGGTCAGCCCCAGCATTTT.

The chain employs TRBV9 and TRBJ2-5; D is possibly TRBD1 or TRBD2 (6 bases each). Germline assignment: CDR1 SGDLS and CDR2 YYNGEE. The CDR3 sequence is 15 residues long. The V end lost 3 bases, the J end lost 2 bases, and 14 bases lay between the germline ends. DNA for the CDR3: TGTGCCAGCAGCGACAACACAGGGACTCAAGAGACCCAGTACTTC. Amino acids: CASSDNTGTQETQYF.

This clone has just a few counts. V is TRBV12-5 and J is TRBJ2-1, with TRBD2 matching over 12 bases. After removal of 4 bases from V and 5 bases from J, the junction contained 9 bases not matched to a gene. Germline lookup yields CDR1 LGHNT and CDR2 FRNRAP. CDR3 length: 17 amino acids. CDR3 sequence: CASGYQLSSGRDNEQFF. The CDR3 DNA follows: TGTGCTAGTGGTTATCAACTGTCTAGCGGGAGGGACAATGAGCAGTTCTTC.

The chain's CDR3 is CASSLDAGSVEQFF. CDR3 DNA sequence: TGTGCCAGCAGCTTAGATGCAGGGTCGGTTGAGCAGTTCTTC. V usage is TRBV11-2 and J usage is TRBJ2-1; maybe TRBD1 (5 bases). V lost 0 bases to trimming and J lost 9 bases, with 12 bases between them. Germline loops: CDR1 SGHAT, CDR2 FQNNGV. The CDR3 is 14 residues long.

This clone has only one observation. The chain uses TRBV9 and TRBJ2-3; 10 bases align to TRBD1. CDR3 length: 15 residues. The germline V gene has CDR1 SGDLS and CDR2 YYNGEE. Trimming removed 4 bases from V and 3 bases from J; junction bases left unmatched: 5. CDR3 region: CASSHGTGVTDTQYF. The DNA for the CDR3 is TGTGCCAGCAGCCACGGGACAGGGGTTACAGATACGCAGTATTTT.

The rearrangement links TRBV10-3 to TRBJ1-6; D is ambiguous. Germline loops: CDR1 ENHRY, CDR2 SYGVKD. Trimming shortened V by 9 bases and J by 7 bases, and 13 bases separated the two germline ends. This CDR3 comprises 13 residues. CDR3 amino acids: CAMTDRENSPLHF. CDR3 bases: TGTGCCATGACGGATAGGGAGAATTCACCCCTCCACTTT.

J is TRBJ2-3 and V is TRBV18; D may match TRBD1 or TRBD2 (5 bases each). V was pared by 0 bases and J by 5 bases, with 15 bases between. CDR3 length equals 16 residues. Germline CDR1 reads KGHSH; CDR2 reads LQKENI. CDR3 nucleotides: TGTGCCAGCTCACCACCCGGGACCAGGACGGGAGATACGCAGTATTTT. This encodes CASSPPGTRTGDTQYF.

The chain couples TRBV28 to TRBJ1-4; possibly TRBD1 for D (5 bases). V lost 5 bases to trimming and J lost 1 base, with 8 bases between them. From germline, CDR1 is MDHEN and CDR2 SYDVKM. CDR3 length: 14 amino acids. For the CDR3, the DNA is TGTGCCAGCAGTCAGGGAGGAACTAATGAAAAACTGTTTTTT. Protein: CASSQGGTNEKLFF.

With respect to this clone: Compared with germline, one end of the junction differs, possibly owing to a read error. This sequence joins TRBV7-7 and TRBJ2-1, with D uncertain. There are 13 residues in the CDR3. In germline, CDR1 is SSHAT, CDR2 FNYEAQ (reference sequence). CDR3 region: CASSFDSYNEQFF. For the CDR3, the DNA is TGTGCTAGCAGCTTCGACTCCTACAATGAGCAGTTCTTC.

This sequence joins TRBV24-1 and TRBJ2-2, with D perhaps matching TRBD1 (5 bases). V shed 3 bases and J shed 7 bases, with 17 bases lying between them. The CDR3 runs to 16 residues. Germline V gene data show CDR1 as KGHDR and CDR2 as SFDVKD. In nucleotides, the CDR3 is TGTGCCACCAGTGATGCTCAGGCGACAGTTGTCGGGGAGCTGTTTTTT. Translating it yields CATSDAQATVVGELFF.

The rearrangement joins TRBV6-6 to TRBJ1-3; D gene unclear. Trimming stripped 0 bases from V and 4 bases from J, with 10 bases between. The CDR3 has 15 residues. Germline CDR1 and CDR2: MNHNY and SVGAGI (reference sequence). CDR3 nucleotide sequence: TGTGCCAGCAGTTACTCCGAACCGTTAGGAAACACCATATATTTT. Its translation is CASSYSEPLGNTIYF.

The chain joins TRBV13 to TRBJ1-4; the D gene is possibly TRBD1 (6 bases). The CDR3 length is 16 residues. Germline CDR1 and CDR2: PRHDT and FYEKMQ (reference sequence). The V end was cut by 5 bases, the J end by 4 bases, with 17 bases between. CDR3 coding DNA: TGTGCCAGCAGCAAGTGGTCGGGGGCGGTTAATGAAAAACTGTTTTTT. The encoded protein is CASSKWSGAVNEKLFF. The entire variable domain, with the rest obtained from reference TRBV13 and TRBJ1-4, is as follows: AAGVIQSPRHLIKEKRETATLKCYPIPRHDTVYWYQQGPGQDPQFLISFYEKMQSDKGSIPDRFSAQQFSDYHSELNMSSLELGDSALYFCASSKWSGAVNEKLFFGSGTQLSVL.

CDR3 in amino acids: CASGGAQNTGELFF. CDR3 nucleotides: TGCGCCAGCGGGGGGGCGCAAAACACCGGGGAGCTGTTTTTT. The V gene is TRBV5-1, the J gene TRBJ2-2; possibly TRBD2 for D (7 bases). Germline V gives CDR1 SGHRS, CDR2 YFSETQ. V lost 7 bases, J lost 2 bases, and 12 bases lay in between. This CDR3 has 14 amino acids.

The sample holds one count of this clone. This chain uses TRBV6-5 with TRBJ2-7, with D unclear. The CDR3 totals 15 residues. V was cut by 2 bases and J by 0 bases, with 11 bases left in between. Germline lookup yields CDR1 MNHEY and CDR2 SVGAGI. The CDR3 spells CASSYAGLSSYEQYF. Written as DNA, the CDR3 is TGTGCCAGCAGTTACGCTGGGCTCAGCTCCTACGAGCAGTACTTC.

The J gene is TRBJ2-1, the V gene TRBV11-3; possibly TRBD2 for D (6 bases). Between the trimmed V and J ends, which lost 3 bases and 6 bases, there was a span of 15 bases. Germline-derived CDR1 and CDR2 are SGHNT and YENEEA. This CDR3 comprises 15 residues. The CDR3 reads CASSFGGPTLNEQFF. Written as DNA, the CDR3 is TGTGCCAGCAGCTTCGGGGGACCTACACTCAATGAGCAGTTCTTC.

The chain joins TRBV3-1 (or the pseudogene TRBV3-2) to TRBJ2-3, with 9 positions matching TRBD2. After removal of 4 bases from V and 5 bases from J, the junction contained 13 bases not matched to a gene. The length of the CDR3 is 17 residues. Germline assignment: CDR1 LGHDT and CDR2 YNNKEL (reference sequence). The CDR3 coding sequence is TGTGCCAGCAGCCTTCAGAGGGCGGGAGGGCCCGGAGATACGCAGTATTTT. Its protein is CASSLQRAGGPGDTQYF.

The V call is TRBV4-3, the J call TRBJ1-1; D may be TRBD1 (5 bases). Germline V lookup: CDR1 LGHNA, CDR2 YSLEER. The V end lost 0 bases, the J end lost 4 bases, and 21 bases lay between the germline ends. The CDR3 has 18 residues. The CDR3 here is CASSQDLPLGVVGTEAFF. DNA of the CDR3: TGCGCCAGCAGCCAAGATCTCCCCTTGGGGGTGGTCGGCACTGAAGCTTTCTTT.

This clone was counted a few times. A junction end diverges from the germline sequence, so it may reflect a read error. The chain carries TRBV6-1 and TRBJ2-7; 9 positions agree with TRBD2. CDR3 length: 15 amino acids. Germline CDR1 MNHNS, CDR2 SASEGT. The CDR3 loop reads CASREGVAGVYEQYF. The CDR3 DNA follows: TGTGCCAGCAGAGAAGGGGTAGCGGGAGTCTACGAGCAGTACTTC.

The CDR3 nucleotides read TGTGCCAGCAGACTAGGGGGCGCTGGTAATGAAAAACTGTTTTTT. This sequence encodes CASRLGGAGNEKLFF. The V call is TRBV28, the J call TRBJ1-4; 7 nucleotides match TRBD1. The V gene's germline CDR1 is MDHEN and CDR2 SYDVKM. The ends lost 6 bases at V and 4 bases at J; junction bases unmatched: 8. The CDR3 contains 15 residues.

V and J are TRBV5-4 and TRBJ2-1; a weak D match, TRBD1 (6 bases). Trimming cost V 2 bases and J 7 bases, with 7 bases left between them. This CDR3 has 12 amino acids. The germline V gene has CDR1 SGHNT and CDR2 YYREEE (reference sequence). DNA for the CDR3: TGTGCCAGCAGCTTCAGGGGTAATGAGCAGTTCTTC. Translation gives CASSFRGNEQFF.